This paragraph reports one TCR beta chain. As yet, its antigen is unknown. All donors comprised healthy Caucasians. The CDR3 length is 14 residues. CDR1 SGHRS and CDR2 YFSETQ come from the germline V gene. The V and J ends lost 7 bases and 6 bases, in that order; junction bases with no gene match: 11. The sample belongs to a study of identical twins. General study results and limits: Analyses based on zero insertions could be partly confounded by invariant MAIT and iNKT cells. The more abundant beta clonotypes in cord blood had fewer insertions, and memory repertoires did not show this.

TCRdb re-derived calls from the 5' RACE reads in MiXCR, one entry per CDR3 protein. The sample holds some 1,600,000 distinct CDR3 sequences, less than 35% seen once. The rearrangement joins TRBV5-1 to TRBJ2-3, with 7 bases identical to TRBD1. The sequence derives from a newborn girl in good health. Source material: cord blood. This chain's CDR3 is CASGSDRSPDTQYF. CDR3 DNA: TGCGCCAGCGGCTCGGACAGGTCCCCCGATACGCAGTATTTT.